The clone carrying this T cell receptor beta chain came up once. The antigen is undetermined. The data originate from a study of chemoradiotherapy in HPV16-positive cancers. Study results and caveats: Better recurrence-free survival went with HPV-responsive T-cell expansion in HPV16-positive patients.

The germline V gene encodes CDR1 SGHRS and CDR2 YFSETQ. This CDR3 is 15 amino acids long. V was pared by 4 bases and J by 4 bases, with 18 bases between. Assay used: immunoSEQ multiplex PCR; TCRdb lists only in-frame clones, some missing. The sample carries about 2,000 clones, approximately 80% recorded once. The rearrangement uses TRBV5-1 and TRBJ2-7, with D possibly TRBD1 on 6 matching bases. Sequencing was performed on tumor tissue, taken from a patient who underwent chemoradiotherapy. This receptor was identified in a human donor with HPV-associated anogenital cancer. The CDR3 loop is CASSRQVDGLYEQYF. In nucleotides, the CDR3 is TGCGCCAGCAGCCGACAGGTCGATGGGCTGTACGAGCAGTACTTC.